These 27 T cell receptor beta chains originate from one sample sequenced in a study of blood T cell repertoires in COVID-19. Profiled with immunoSEQ multiplex PCR; TCRdb holds only in-frame clones, not every one. The data hold about 280,000 clones, with 75% to 90% observed a single time. Source material: peripheral blood. Source of these receptors: a man aged 35-49 years with acute or convalescent COVID-19.

The chain joins TRBV2 to TRBJ1-6; the D is unclear. This CDR3 spans 14 amino acids. With 2 bases removed from V and 11 bases from J, the gap between germline ends came to 13 bases. Germline V CDR1 and CDR2: SNHLY, FYNNEI. The CDR3 nucleotides are TGTGCCAGCAGTGAAAATCCGGGATTAACACCCCTCCACTTT. Translation: CASSENPGLTPLHF.

This sequence joins TRBV11-2 and TRBJ2-1; a weak D match, TRBD1 (5 bases). Looked up from germline, CDR1 is SGHAT and CDR2 is FQNNGV. V lost 4 bases to trimming and J lost 5 bases, with 15 bases between them. CDR3 length: 15 amino acids. Written as DNA, the CDR3 is TGTGCCAGCAGCTCTGGGCAGGGTCCCCACAATGAGCAGTTCTTC. As protein: CASSSGQGPHNEQFF. The full variable domain, its missing parts supplied by reference TRBV11-2 and TRBJ2-1, is EAGVAQSPRYKIIEKRQSVAFWCNPISGHATLYWYQQILGQGPKLLIQFQNNGVVDDSQLPKDRFSAERLKGVDSTLKIQPAKLEDSAVYLCASSSGQGPHNEQFFGPGTRLTVL.

The chain couples TRBV6-5 to TRBJ1-3; 7 bases match TRBD1. Losses at the gene ends were 2 bases for V and 1 base for J; bases not matched to a gene: 5. The CDR3 is 16 residues long. Germline V lookup: CDR1 MNHEY, CDR2 SVGAGI. CDR3 in DNA: TGTGCCAGCAGTTACACCTCGACAGGGTCTGGAAACACCATATATTTT. It yields the protein CASSYTSTGSGNTIYF.

The gene calls are TRBV14 and TRBJ2-3; 8 bases map to TRBD1. Germline V lookup: CDR1 SGHDN, CDR2 FVKESK. This CDR3 spans 16 amino acids. The V gene end was trimmed by 3 bases and the J gene end by 3 bases; junction bases not matched to a gene: 8. CDR3 bases: TGTGCCAGCAGCCATTTTCTAGGACAGGGTACAGATACGCAGTATTTT. Protein: CASSHFLGQGTDTQYF.

The genes are TRBV6-6 and TRBJ1-2, with TRBD1 as a possible D gene (5 bases). Germline V gives CDR1 MNHNY, CDR2 SVGAGI (reference sequence). The CDR3 loop spans 13 amino acids. V lost 4 bases and J 3 bases, leaving 9 bases between the germline ends. The CDR3 DNA sequence: TGTGCCAGCAGTTCCCAGGGTGACTATGGCTACACCTTC. This translates into CASSSQGDYGYTF.

The V call is TRBV12-5, the J call TRBJ2-2; no reliable D call. The V end was cut by 0 bases, the J end by 5 bases, with 7 bases between. Germline values: CDR1 LGHNT, CDR2 FRNRAP. The CDR3 is 14 residues long. Here the CDR3 reads CASGLVKETGELFF. CDR3 in DNA: TGTGCTAGTGGTTTGGTAAAAGAGACCGGGGAGCTGTTTTTT.

V usage is TRBV19 and J usage is TRBJ1-1, with a tentative D call TRBD1 (6 bases). The CDR3 has 15 amino acids. CDR1 is LNHDA, CDR2 SQIVND, per germline (reference sequence). V dropped 9 bases and J dropped 0 bases, with 17 bases sitting between them. The CDR3 loop reads CASRYQGQVNTEAFF. In DNA, the CDR3 is TGTGCCAGCCGCTACCAGGGGCAAGTGAACACTGAAGCTTTCTTT.

V is TRBV5-8 and J is TRBJ2-3; 8 nucleotides align to TRBD1. Germline CDR1 reads SGHTS; CDR2 reads YDEGEE. The CDR3 spans 15 residues. V was clipped by 0 bases and J by 9 bases; unmatched bases: 9. CDR3 amino acids: CASSLAAQGAKTQYF. The CDR3 region has the DNA TGTGCCAGCAGCTTGGCAGCCCAGGGGGCAAAGACGCAGTATTTT.

V is TRBV19 and J is TRBJ1-2; D is unclear. V was cut by 3 bases and J by 8 bases, with 10 bases left in between. The germline V gene has CDR1 LNHDA and CDR2 SQIVND (reference sequence). This CDR3 has 12 residues. The CDR3 is CASSMEGVGYTF. In nucleotides, the CDR3 is TGTGCCAGTAGTATGGAGGGAGTGGGCTACACCTTC.

The chain links TRBV19 to TRBJ2-5; a weak D match, TRBD2 (7 bases). The V end was cut by 0 bases, the J end by 7 bases, with 12 bases between. Germline-derived CDR1 and CDR2 are LNHDA and SQIVND (reference sequence). The CDR3 runs 14 residues. The CDR3 reads CASSIDHRGGTQYF. CDR3 in DNA: TGTGCCAGTAGTATAGATCATAGGGGGGGGACCCAGTACTTC.

The CDR3 coding sequence is TGTGCCAGCACCGGAAACTCGGGGGGCTCTTATAATTCACCCCTCCACTTT. It yields the protein CASTGNSGGSYNSPLHF. J is TRBJ1-6 and V is TRBV5-6, with D possibly matching TRBD1 (6 bases). This CDR3 comprises 17 residues. Germline assignment: CDR1 SGHDT and CDR2 YYEEEE. V was shortened by 6 bases and J by 4 bases, with 20 bases between the two germline ends.

This chain joins TRBV4-2 and TRBJ2-2, with 8 bases lining up with TRBD2. Germline values: CDR1 LGHNA, CDR2 YNFKEQ. The ends lost 4 bases at V and 5 bases at J; junction bases unmatched: 9. This CDR3 comprises 16 residues. The DNA of the CDR3 is TGTGCCAGCAGCCCCACGCGGGGGGCGGGGACCGGGGAGCTGTTTTTT. This gives the protein CASSPTRGAGTGELFF.

The CDR3 loop reads CASSQDLRRSGSYGYTF. CDR3 sequence (DNA): TGTGCCAGCAGCCAAGATCTGCGGAGATCTGGGAGCTATGGCTACACCTTC. The chain couples TRBV3-1 (or the pseudogene TRBV3-2) to TRBJ1-2, with unresolved D. The ends were cut back, 0 bases at V and 4 bases at J, with 18 bases in the middle. This CDR3 is built from 17 residues. Germline CDR1 and CDR2: LGHDT and YNNKEL (reference sequence).

This clone was counted a single time. This chain links TRBV10-2 with TRBJ1-5; the match to TRBD1 covers 7 bases. CDR3 size: 13 residues. Germline V lookup: CDR1 WSHSY, CDR2 SAAADI. V dropped 7 bases and J dropped 7; count of bases not matched to a gene: 7. The CDR3 region is CASTDRVWQPQHF. In DNA form, the CDR3 reads TGCGCCAGCACCGACAGGGTATGGCAGCCCCAGCATTTT.

The gene calls are TRBV6-5 and TRBJ1-3, with D possibly matching TRBD1 (6 bases). Trimming took 10 bases from V and 1 from J, leaving 11 bases between them. Germline assignment: CDR1 MNHEY and CDR2 SVGAGI. This CDR3 region has 13 residues. CDR3 in amino acids: CATRGQSGNTIYF. In DNA form, the CDR3 reads TGTGCCACCCGAGGACAGTCTGGAAACACCATATATTTT.

The rearrangement links TRBV5-1 to TRBJ1-3; 7 bases are a match to TRBD1. Germline V CDR1 and CDR2: SGHRS, YFSETQ. V was clipped by 0 bases and J by 9 bases; unmatched bases: 9. The CDR3 totals 15 residues. The CDR3 region has the DNA TGCGCCAGCAGCTTGGGACAGGGTACCTGGGGCACCATATATTTT. Its translation is CASSLGQGTWGTIYF.

The gene calls are TRBV11-2 and TRBJ2-1; 10 bases align to TRBD1. Germline-derived CDR1 and CDR2 are SGHAT and FQNNGV. The CDR3 totals 15 residues. Losses at the gene ends were 5 bases for V and 8 bases for J; bases not matched to a gene: 9. The CDR3 spells CASSPSGQGFDEQFF. The DNA for the CDR3 is TGTGCCAGCAGCCCATCGGGACAGGGGTTTGATGAGCAGTTCTTC.

The rearrangement joins TRBV11-3 to TRBJ2-1, with TRBD2 matching over 9 bases. CDR3 length equals 16 residues. The V and J ends lost 0 bases and 9 bases, in that order; junction bases with no gene match: 9. Per the germline V gene, CDR1 is SGHNT and CDR2 is YENEEA. CDR3 loop: CASSLDLRGGEAEQFF. The CDR3 region has the DNA TGTGCCAGCAGCTTAGACCTTCGCGGGGGGGAGGCTGAGCAGTTCTTC.

This chain joins TRBV5-1 and TRBJ2-1, with 11 bases lining up with TRBD1. This CDR3 region has 13 residues. V gave up 0 bases and J gave up 14 bases; unmatched junction bases: 4. Germline CDR1 is SGHRS and CDR2 is YFSETQ. The CDR3 spells CASSLEGQGEEFF. CDR3 bases: TGCGCCAGCAGCTTGGAGGGACAGGGGGAAGAGTTCTTC.

The chain combines TRBV6-5 with TRBJ2-3; a weak D match, TRBD1 (7 bases). V gave up 11 bases and J gave up 5 bases, with 20 bases separating them. Germline assignment: CDR1 MNHEY and CDR2 SVGAGI. The CDR3 loop spans 14 amino acids. CDR3 region: CASVRGAGGDTQYF. CDR3 nucleotide sequence: TGTGCCTCAGTCAGGGGGGCCGGTGGAGATACGCAGTATTTT.

The chain uses TRBV27 and TRBJ1-5; D gene unclear. Trimming removed 6 bases from V and 2 bases from J, with 11 bases in between. The CDR3 is 14 amino acids. In germline, CDR1 is MNHEY, CDR2 SMNVEV (reference sequence). In nucleotides, the CDR3 is TGTGCCAGCAGCCGCGGCTGGGGCAATCAGCCCCAGCATTTT. Translating it yields CASSRGWGNQPQHF.

Of note for this clone: The missing conserved phenylalanine or tryptophan at the end of this CDR3 makes a read error likely. Because the CDR3's place on the DNA is in doubt, the DNA is left out and the CDR3 is given as listed by TCRdb. The chain combines TRBV7-2 with TRBJ1-2; the listed D gene, TRBD1, was not tested against the DNA. Inclusive of both ends, the CDR3 amounts to 13 amino acids. CDR1 SGHTA and CDR2 FQGNSA come from the germline V gene. CDR3 sequence reads: CASSSTGTRDIVS.

V usage is TRBV2 and J usage is TRBJ1-1; 8 bases match TRBD1. CDR3 size: 15 residues. J was trimmed by 7 bases and V by 6 bases; bases with no gene match: 13. The germline V gene encodes CDR1 SNHLY and CDR2 FYNNEI. The CDR3 loop reads CASSRGTGIGNEAFF. The DNA of the CDR3 is TGTGCCAGCAGCCGCGGGACAGGAATCGGGAATGAAGCTTTCTTT.

The V and J genes are TRBV6-4 and TRBJ2-1; 8 bases line up with TRBD1. The CDR3 contains 16 residues. The J segment lost 1 base and the V segment lost 3 bases, leaving 5 bases of the junction unmatched. Germline loops: CDR1 MRHNA, CDR2 SNTAGT. The CDR3 sequence is CASSEMTGVSYNEQFF. The CDR3, as DNA: TGTGCCAGCAGTGAAATGACAGGGGTATCCTACAATGAGCAGTTCTTC.

The chain uses TRBV24-1 and TRBJ2-4; 7 bases line up with TRBD1. With 5 bases clipped from V and 8 bases from J, the junction kept 8 bases outside the gene matches. Germline CDR1 and CDR2: KGHDR and SFDVKD. This CDR3 has 14 residues. Here the CDR3 reads CATSAYDRVDIQYF. CDR3 nucleotide sequence: TGTGCCACCAGTGCCTATGACAGGGTAGACATTCAGTACTTC.

The chain has TRBV6-1 and TRBJ1-2; D is perhaps TRBD1 (5 bases). The V end lost 3 bases, the J end lost 6 bases, and 11 bases lay between the germline ends. This CDR3 comprises 13 residues. Germline assignment: CDR1 MNHNS and CDR2 SASEGT. The CDR3 is CASSEFGGDGYTF. CDR3 nucleotide sequence: TGTGCCAGCAGTGAGTTCGGGGGAGATGGCTACACCTTC.

The genes are TRBV11-2 and TRBJ2-7; perhaps TRBD1 as D (6 bases). This CDR3 region has 15 residues. CDR1 and CDR2 (germline): SGHAT, FQNNGV. V was shortened by 0 bases and J by 5 bases, with 14 bases between the two germline ends. DNA for the CDR3: TGTGCCAGCAGCTTAGATCCGAGACAGGACCACGAGCAGTACTTC. The encoded protein is CASSLDPRQDHEQYF.